This TCR beta chain comes out of a study of blood T cell repertoires in COVID-19 (dated by TCRdb to 2020 to 2022). Regarding the research as a whole: Samples from collaborators originated in the United States, Italy and Spain and spanned both the acute and convalescent phases of COVID-19. The prospective study material was composed of cDNA or gDNA derived from T cells, B-cell-depleted T cells, or PBMCs. The dataset comprised deeply sampled blood TCRbeta repertoires from subjects exposed to, actively infected with, or recovered from COVID-19. The repertoires were released in a freely available public database intended as a resource for research on the immune response to SARS-CoV-2. Samples came from the ongoing ImmuneRACE study (first 160 participants) plus 1,254 subjects from 6 global collaborators. A de-identified subject ID, COVID-19 status, age in years and sex were almost always included in the sample metadata. Where HLA class I and class II types were available, the types were taken from metadata supplied by the sample provider, not from assay-based typing.

This clone was detected once. Which antigen it targets is not known. Base quality data are lacking; no much larger clone is found one base away. Summary of the overall study and its limitations: The amount of clinical and demographic metadata varied by source and participant and was provided uncurated.

The immunoSEQ Assay, a bias-controlled multiplex PCR, was used to amplify TCRbeta CDR3 regions from genomic DNA. The paper's data handling went like this. The number of nucleated cells in each sample was estimated by amplification of reference gene primers within the assay. To quantify the absolute abundance of each unique TCRbeta CDR3 rearrangement, sequence reads were collapsed and filtered. For each sample, productive Simpson clonality was calculated by taking the square root of Simpson's diversity index across productive rearrangements. TCRdb retrieved this table from immuneACCESS and kept in-frame rearrangements only. Not all clones are present; in checked studies, unresolved V genes account for under half, and no reason is known for the remainder. Clone size and the V and J calls come from that table; the DNA yielded D and trimming. Present in this sample are about 39,000 clones, 84% of which were seen just once. Together, the top ten hold approximately 14% of the sample.

The collaborating institutions used their own protocols to collect whole blood in K2EDTA tubes. For TCRbeta analysis, collaborators shipped samples as frozen whole blood, isolated PBMCs, or DNA extracted from either of those sample types. The sequence was obtained from a man aged 45-65 years with active or convalescent COVID-19. The specimen sequenced was peripheral blood.

The CDR3 corresponds to CASSIDRDWSYNEQFF. The nucleotide sequence is given as TGTGCCAGTAGTATAGACCGGGACTGGTCCTACAATGAGCAGTTCTTC. The V gene is TRBV19 and the J gene is TRBJ2-1; a tentative D match to TRBD2 spans 6 bases. Between the V and J ends, shortened by 0 bases and 1 base respectively, the junction contains 10 bases. The CDR3 runs 16 residues from the cysteine to the phenylalanine. CDR3 DNA only is kept here, 48 bases in frame from base 1. CDR1 is given as LNHDA and CDR2 as SQIVND, both from the germline V gene (reference sequence).